This T cell receptor beta chain is drawn from a study of blood T cell repertoires in COVID-19. Sequencing used immunoSEQ multiplex PCR; TCRdb keeps in-frame clones, though not all of them. The sample gives 200,000 or so clones, around 82% of which show up once; about 7% is in the top ten. Participants' own reports of clinical history determined their cohort assignment. Sequenced sample: PBMCs or T cells enriched from blood (not recorded which). The source is a woman between 40 and 55 years old with acute COVID-19.

The DNA of the CDR3 is TGCAGTGCTAGTCTCTCGACTAGCGGGGTAGAGAATGAGCAGTTCTTC. Its translation is CSASLSTSGVENEQFF. The chain recombines TRBV20-1 with TRBJ2-1; TRBD2 matches 11 bases. Per germline, CDR1 DFQATT and CDR2 SNEGSKA (reference sequence). With V trimmed by 3 bases and J by 7 bases, 11 bases remained unmatched. The CDR3 extends over 16 amino acids.